This T cell receptor (beta chain) was documented in a study of neoadjuvant nivolumab and ipilimumab in lung cancer. The table came from immunoSEQ multiplex PCR; TCRdb's copy has only in-frame clones and leaves some out. Altogether about 5,300 clones are present, 90% to 95% being singletons, with the ten largest covering under 3.5%. The TCR comes from an adult with non-small cell lung cancer. Some clones in this sample may be carry-over from other donors' samples. The input for sequencing was blood, taken after neoadjuvant nivolumab, alone or with ipilimumab, at or shortly before surgery.

The CDR3 DNA follows: TGTGCCATCATGGGCCCTAGTAGGGACGAGCAGTACTTC. Its protein product is CAIMGPSRDEQYF. V is TRBV10-3 and J is TRBJ2-7; D is unclear. Germline V gene lookup returns CDR1 ENHRY and CDR2 SYGVKD. Between the trimmed V and J ends, which lost 7 bases and 5 bases, there was a span of 15 bases. The CDR3 extends over 13 amino acids.